The T cell receptor (beta chain) described here comes from a study of T cells in Graves' hyperthyroidism and ophthalmopathy. Newly diagnosed hyperthyroidism patients aged 18 to 65 years had disease lasting under 2 months. Clinical symptoms, serum thyroxine, TRAb, thyroid ultrasound and orbital computed tomography established diagnosis. Blood was obtained at the first hyperthyroidism diagnosis, which preceded any ophthalmopathy symptoms. Many counts were recorded for this clonotype. From RNA transcripts, TCR beta CDR3 regions were amplified. The study used the HTBI primer set for a first-round RT-PCR of the TCR CDR3. TCRdb reprocessed the multiplex PCR reads with MiXCR, giving one entry per CDR3 protein. The sample carries a few hundred thousand distinct CDR3 sequences, approximately 14% recorded once. The CDR3 length is 17 residues. Trimming removed 0 bases from V and 2 bases from J, with 17 bases in between. The germline gives CDR1 SGDLS, CDR2 YYNGEE.

The source is a woman between 40 and 55 years old with Graves' hyperthyroidism that later progressed to Graves' ophthalmopathy. The chain uses TRBV9 and TRBJ2-5, with D uncertain. Sequencing was performed on blood. This chain's CDR3 is CASSVGARIELQETQYF. In DNA form, the CDR3 reads TGTGCCAGCAGCGTAGGTGCCCGCATAGAACTTCAAGAGACCCAGTACTTC.